A selection of T cell receptor beta chains follows, all from one sample in a study of cytomegalovirus exposure and HLA in healthy donors. Assay: immunoSEQ multiplex PCR; the TCRdb copy retains only in-frame clones and omits some. This sample has roughly 150,000 clones, with about three fifths found just once. Sequenced: PBMCs. These receptors came from a woman in her twenties or thirties in good health and CMV-seropositive. Each CDR3 is given with its conserved first and last residue. A D gene is named only where the DNA matches it firmly. A clone size is listed for some rows: how often the clone was seen (once, few, many), or a class if it is expanded.

. TRBJ1-4 TRBV30 13 . TGTGCCTGGATGAATCAGGGAGGGGAAAAACTGTTTTTT CAWMNQGGEKLFF
TRBD1 TRBJ1-1 TRBV10-3 15 . TGTGCCATCAGTGATGACAGGGGAAGAAGTACTGAAGCTTTCTTT CAISDDRGRSTEAFF
. TRBJ2-5 TRBV27 14 few TGTGCCAGCAGTCCCCGGACAGGAGGGGAGACCCAGTACTTC CASSPRTGGETQYF
. TRBJ2-3 TRBV5-4 12 . TGTGCCAGCAGCCCCCCAGCAGATACGCAGTATTTT CASSPPADTQYF
. TRBJ1-2 TRBV5-1 12 . TGCGCCAGCCGCGGCAGTGACTATGGCTACACCTTC CASRGSDYGYTF
TRBD2 TRBJ2-7 TRBV5-1 15 . TGCGCCAGCAGCTTGGTGGCTAGCGGAAACTACGAGCAGTACTTC CASSLVASGNYEQYF
TRBD1 TRBJ2-7 TRBV4-1 15 . TGCGCCAGCAGCCAAGAGGGACAGGGTCCCTACGAGCAGTACTTC CASSQEGQGPYEQYF
TRBD1 TRBJ1-1 TRBV5-1 15 few TGCGCCAGCAGCTTGGATGCAGGGGGCGACACTGAAGCTTTCTTT CASSLDAGGDTEAFF
TRBD1 TRBJ1-1 TRBV5-1 16 . TGCGCCAGCAGCCCCTCGACAGGGTTGATGAACACTGAAGCTTTCTTT CASSPSTGLMNTEAFF
. TRBJ2-7 TRBV5-1 16 . TGCGCCAGCAGCTATAAGACACGCGTAGGTGCCTACGAGCAGTACTTC CASSYKTRVGAYEQYF
. TRBJ1-1 TRBV9 14 . TGTGCCAGCAGCGTAGGGGCAGCGAACACTGAAGCTTTCTTT CASSVGAANTEAFF
TRBD2 TRBJ2-5 TRBV5-1 16 . TGCGCCAGCAGCTTGGTTAGTAGCGGGGGGCAAGAGACCCAGTACTTC CASSLVSSGGQETQYF
TRBD2 TRBJ2-1 TRBV27 14 . TGTGCCAGCAGCCTTAGCGGGTCTAACAATGAGCAGTTCTTC CASSLSGSNNEQFF
TRBD2 TRBJ2-1 TRBV28 16 . TGTGCCAGCAGCCGACTCGTAACCGAACTAGCGTCCATCTCCTTCTTC CASSRLVTELASISFF
TRBD1 TRBJ1-4 TRBV7-9 15 once TGTGCCAGCAGTATCACAGGGGGAACTAATGAAAAACTGTTTTTT CASSITGGTNEKLFF
. TRBJ2-3 TRBV5-6 11 few TGTGCCAGCAGCTCTCCCGATACGCAGTATTTT CASSSPDTQYF